This is a list of T cell receptor beta chains from one sample in a study of human T cells and chemical hapten exposure. Each CDR3 protein is one row after TCRdb ran MiXCR on the RACE reads. The sample contains fewer than 400,000 distinct CDR3 sequences, 5.5% to 8% of which appear only once. The sequenced sample was whole blood, obtained in connection with sensitization to the hapten diphenylcyclopropenone (DPC). The receptor set was obtained from a woman under 30 with alopecia areata. Some clones in this sample may be carry-over from other donors' samples. Both conserved end residues are part of each CDR3. Fields, in order: clone size, D gene, J gene, V gene, CDR3 DNA, CDR3 protein. The D gene is left open where the match is weak. The size field is filled for only some rows; it gives once, few, many or a size class.

many,TRBD1,TRBJ2-5,TRBV3-1,TGTGCCAGCAGCCAAGGACAGGGGCATCAAGAGACCCAGTACTTC,CASSQGQGHQETQYF
many,-,TRBJ2-3,TRBV7-2,TGTGCCAGCAGCTCCACCGGGACGAGCACAGATACGCAGTATTTT,CASSSTGTSTDTQYF
many,-,TRBJ2-2,TRBV2,TGTGCCAGCTGTGCCTACCAAGGCGGGGAGCTGTTTTTT,CASCAYQGGELFF
-,TRBD1,TRBJ1-1,TRBV10-3,TGTGCCATCAGTGAAGGTGAACAGGGGACCCGTCTGAACACTGAAGCTTTCTTT,CAISEGEQGTRLNTEAFF
-,TRBD2,TRBJ2-1,TRBV14,TGTGCCAGCAGCCAAGGGAGCGGGAGCTCCTACAATGAGCAGTTCTTC,CASSQGSGSSYNEQFF
few,TRBD2,TRBJ2-7,TRBV6-5,TGTGCCAGCAGTCCCTGGCCTAGCGGGGGGCCCGAGCAGTACTTC,CASSPWPSGGPEQYF
-,-,TRBJ2-3,TRBV12-3/TRBV12-4,TGTGCCAGCAGTCCAGTGCGAGATACGCAGTATTTT,CASSPVRDTQYF
-,-,TRBJ1-1,TRBV6-2/TRBV6-3,TGTGCCAGCAGTTACAGCGGGACAAGAAACGCGTACACTGAAGCTTTCTTT,CASSYSGTRNAYTEAFF
many,-,TRBJ2-3,TRBV12-3/TRBV12-4,TGTGCCAGCAGCCCCGGACTTGATACGCAGTATTTT,CASSPGLDTQYF
many,TRBD2,TRBJ2-1,TRBV7-2,TGTGCCAGCAGCTTAGTTTCCCGGGGGGGCGTTGGGAATGAGCAGTTCTTC,CASSLVSRGGVGNEQFF
few,TRBD1,TRBJ1-1,TRBV5-1,TGCGCCAGCAGAAGTACAGGGGACCCTGAAGCTTTCTTT,CASRSTGDPEAFF
-,-,TRBJ1-1,TRBV6-2/TRBV6-3,TGTGCCAGCAGCAAGACAGTGGATAACACTGAAGCTTTCTTT,CASSKTVDNTEAFF
few,-,TRBJ2-7,TRBV27,TGTGCCAGCAGTTTAATTGGGGAGGTGTACGAGCAGTACTTC,CASSLIGEVYEQYF
-,-,TRBJ2-2,TRBV6-4,TGTGCCAGCAGTGAAGGGGGGGGCACCGGGGAGCTGTTTTTT,CASSEGGGTGELFF
-,-,TRBJ1-1,TRBV4-3,TGCGCCAGCAGCCAAGACAGGGCCTTCGAGACTGAAGCTTTCTTT,CASSQDRAFETEAFF
many,TRBD2,TRBJ2-3,TRBV9,TGTGCCAGCAGCGCCGCCGGAGGAGCGGGGGGAGATACGCAGTATTTT,CASSAAGGAGGDTQYF
many,TRBD1,TRBJ2-1,TRBV23-1,TGCGCCAGCAGTCAACGAGGACAGGGGAAGTTCCAGAGGTCCTACAATGAGCAGTTCTTC,CASSQRGQGKFQRSYNEQFF
few,-,TRBJ1-2,TRBV7-9,TGTGCCAGCAGCTTAGGGGCAGAGTTCTATGGCTACACCTTC,CASSLGAEFYGYTF
-,-,TRBJ2-7,TRBV6-1,TGTGCCAGCAGTGAAGGAGGGCACTCCTACGAGCAGTACTTC,CASSEGGHSYEQYF
-,TRBD1,TRBJ2-1,TRBV6-5,TGTGCCAGCAGATCCGGGACAGGATCCTACAATGAGCAGTTCTTC,CASRSGTGSYNEQFF
few,-,TRBJ2-7,TRBV10-3,TGTGCCATCAGTCCTTCAACCGGGACACAGGTACCCGAGCAGTACTTC,CAISPSTGTQVPEQYF
many,-,TRBJ1-6,TRBV7-9,TGTGCCAGCAGCTTAGGGAGCTCCTATAATTCACCCCTCCACTTT,CASSLGSSYNSPLHF
few,TRBD1,TRBJ2-7,TRBV12-3/TRBV12-4,TGTGCCAGCAGTTATAGAAACAGGGGCGAGCAGTACTTC,CASSYRNRGEQYF
many,-,TRBJ1-1,TRBV7-2,TGTGCCAGCAGCTCCGACCGGAACACTGAAGCTTTCTTT,CASSSDRNTEAFF
many,-,TRBJ2-5,TRBV4-1,TGCGCCAGCAGCCAATGGACAGAGGAGACCCAGTACTTC,CASSQWTEETQYF
many,TRBD2,TRBJ2-5,TRBV12-3/TRBV12-4,TGTGCCAGCAGTCTCAGCAGGGGAGCGGGGGGGCCCGAAGAGACCCAGTACTTC,CASSLSRGAGGPEETQYF
-,-,TRBJ1-1,TRBV7-2,TGTGCCAGCAGCTTCCTATTGGGCTTTGAAGCTTTCTTT,CASSFLLGFEAFF